This T cell receptor (beta chain) was sequenced for a study of identical twins. In regard to this clonotype: Its specificity is unknown.

The CDR3 consists of 15 residues. J was trimmed by 5 bases and V by 1 base; bases with no gene match: 6. Germline loops: CDR1 SGHRS, CDR2 YFSETQ. From the 5' RACE reads, TCRdb called clonotypes with MiXCR, one entry per CDR3 protein. The repertoire includes 550,000 to 700,000 distinct CDR3 sequences, 21% of them detected once, and about 4.3% sits in the top ten. Findings and caveats of the study: Fewer insertions marked abundant cord blood beta clonotypes; young adult naive trended weakly, memory not at all. Within monozygotic twins, out-of-frame TCR alpha sharing was underestimated by the models. Invariant cells of the MAIT and iNKT types might have partly distorted the zero-insertion analyses.

The same sample was also used in a study of T cells expressing NK-cell markers. As reported in that work: The share of CD8+ T cells held by dominant NKG2C+ clonotypes was roughly 1.0-8% in more than 5 donors.

This rearrangement joins TRBV5-1 to TRBJ2-3, with 8 nucleotides matching TRBD2. Input material: PBMCs. The sequence was obtained from a young woman in good health. The CDR3 DNA is TGCGCCAGCAGCTTGCAAAACGGGGGGGAAGATACGCAGTATTTT. Its protein is CASSLQNGGEDTQYF.